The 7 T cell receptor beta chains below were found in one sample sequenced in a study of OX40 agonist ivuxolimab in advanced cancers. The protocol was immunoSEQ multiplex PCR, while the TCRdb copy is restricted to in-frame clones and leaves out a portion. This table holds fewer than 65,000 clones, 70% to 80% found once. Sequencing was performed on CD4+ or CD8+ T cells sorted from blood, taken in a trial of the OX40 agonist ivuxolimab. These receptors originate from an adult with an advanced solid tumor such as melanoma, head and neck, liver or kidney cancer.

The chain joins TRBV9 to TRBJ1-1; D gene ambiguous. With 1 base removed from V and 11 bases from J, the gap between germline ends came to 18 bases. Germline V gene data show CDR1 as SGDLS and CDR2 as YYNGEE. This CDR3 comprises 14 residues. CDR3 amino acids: CASSVQGQSREAFF. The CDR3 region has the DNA TGTGCCAGCAGCGTACAAGGCCAGTCAAGGGAGGCTTTCTTT.

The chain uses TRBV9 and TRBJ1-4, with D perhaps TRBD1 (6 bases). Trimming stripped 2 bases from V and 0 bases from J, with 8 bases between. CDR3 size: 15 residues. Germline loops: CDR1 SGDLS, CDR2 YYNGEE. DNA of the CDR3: TGTGCCAGCAGCGTCACAGGGACAACTAATGAAAAACTGTTTTTT. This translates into CASSVTGTTNEKLFF.

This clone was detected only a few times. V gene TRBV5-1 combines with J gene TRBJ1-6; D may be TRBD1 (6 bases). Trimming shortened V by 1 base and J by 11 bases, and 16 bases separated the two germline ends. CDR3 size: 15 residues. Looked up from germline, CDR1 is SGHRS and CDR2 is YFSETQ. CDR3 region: CASSLNLLTGTPLHF. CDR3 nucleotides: TGCGCCAGCAGCTTGAACCTCCTTACAGGGACACCCCTCCACTTT.

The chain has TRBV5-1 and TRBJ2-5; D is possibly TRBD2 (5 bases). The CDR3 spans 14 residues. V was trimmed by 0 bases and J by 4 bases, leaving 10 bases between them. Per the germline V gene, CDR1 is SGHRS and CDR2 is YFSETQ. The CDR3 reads CASSLVLEGETQYF. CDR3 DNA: TGCGCCAGCAGCTTGGTCTTAGAGGGAGAGACCCAGTACTTC.

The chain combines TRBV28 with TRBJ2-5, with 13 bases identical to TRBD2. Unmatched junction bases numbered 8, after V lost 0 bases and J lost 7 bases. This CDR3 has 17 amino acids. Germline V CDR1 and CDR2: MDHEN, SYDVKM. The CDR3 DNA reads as TGTGCCAGCAGTTTATGGACTAGCGGGAGGCCTCGTCGGACCCAGTACTTC. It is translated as CASSLWTSGRPRRTQYF.

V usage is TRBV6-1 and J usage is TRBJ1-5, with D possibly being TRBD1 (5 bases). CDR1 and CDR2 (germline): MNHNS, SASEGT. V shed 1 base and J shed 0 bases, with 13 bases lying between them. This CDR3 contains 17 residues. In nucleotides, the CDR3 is TGTGCCAGCAGTGAAGAAGGACGGGGCTATAGCAATCAGCCCCAGCATTTT. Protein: CASSEEGRGYSNQPQHF.

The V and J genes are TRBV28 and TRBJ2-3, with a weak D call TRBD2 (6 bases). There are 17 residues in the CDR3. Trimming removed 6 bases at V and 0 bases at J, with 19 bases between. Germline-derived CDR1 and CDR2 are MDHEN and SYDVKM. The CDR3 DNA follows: TGTGCCAGCAGCCCCCCAGGAGGGGCTACTAGCACAGATACGCAGTATTTT. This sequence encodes CASSPPGGATSTDTQYF.